The table lists the clone carrying this TCR beta chain with a few counts. Its specificity is unknown. These data originate in a study of T cell repertoires in cytomegalovirus infection. As for the study in general: Both CMV infection and a matching HLA type were indicated by public TCR beta signatures. Study-wide points: HLA-C-restricted CMV-specific TCR beta clonotypes prevailed in the ex vivo response. Pooled public TCR beta family frequency picked out CMV carriers with the relevant HLA.

One entry per CDR3 protein results from TCRdb running MiXCR on the reads. The table has hundreds of thousands of distinct CDR3 sequences, roughly a sixth seen once. The clonotype was recovered from a human donor in good health (CMV status not recorded). Some clones in this sample may be carry-over from other donors' samples. The sequenced material came from PBMCs.

The CDR3 loop is CASSEGLTGSGSDTQYF. In DNA, the CDR3 is TGTGCCAGCAGTGAAGGGTTGACAGGTTCGGGTTCAGATACGCAGTATTTT. The chain has TRBV6-1 and TRBJ2-3; perhaps TRBD1 as D (6 bases). The CDR3 is made up of 17 amino acids. V dropped 1 base and J dropped 4 bases, with 18 bases sitting between them. CDR1 and CDR2 from the germline V gene are MNHNS and SASEGT.